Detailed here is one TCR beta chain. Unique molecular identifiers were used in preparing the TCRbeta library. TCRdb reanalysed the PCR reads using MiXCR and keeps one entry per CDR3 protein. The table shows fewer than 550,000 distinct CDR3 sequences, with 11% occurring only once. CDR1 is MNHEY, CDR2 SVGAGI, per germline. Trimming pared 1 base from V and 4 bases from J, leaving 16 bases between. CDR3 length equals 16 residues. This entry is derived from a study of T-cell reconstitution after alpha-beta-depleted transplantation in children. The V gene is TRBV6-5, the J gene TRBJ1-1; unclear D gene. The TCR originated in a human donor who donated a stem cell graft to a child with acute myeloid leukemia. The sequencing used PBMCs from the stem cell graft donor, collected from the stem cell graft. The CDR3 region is CASSYLPREASTEAFF. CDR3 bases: TGTGCCAGCAGTTACTTGCCTCGTGAAGCAAGCACTGAAGCTTTCTTT.